A single sample is the source of the 18 T cell receptor beta chains below, sequenced in a study of regulatory T cells in long-lasting Graves disease. Library construction for TCR beta used iRepertoire HTBI primers and Arm-PCR of CDR3 regions. TCRdb ran MiXCR on the multiplex PCR reads and lists one entry per CDR3 protein. The sample carries about 350,000 distinct CDR3 sequences, about a sixth recorded once. The time point denotes: newly diagnosed GD, antithyroid drugs for less than 3 months. PBMCs provided the RNA from which the TCR library was made. This same sample was also part of a study on T cells in Graves' hyperthyroidism and ophthalmopathy.

Sequencing used peripheral blood mononuclear cells (PBMCs), obtained at new diagnosis, from a patient treated with antithyroid drugs. The receptors were gathered from a man aged 35 to 55 with Graves disease.

The table lists this clonotype with many counts. The chain joins TRBV7-2 to TRBJ1-5; 9 nucleotides match TRBD1. Germline V gene data show CDR1 as SGHTA and CDR2 as FQGNSA. This CDR3 comprises 14 residues. Trimming cost V 5 bases and J 9 bases; bases outside gene matches: 8. The CDR3 region has the DNA TGTGCCAGCAGCCCGGGGACAGGGACCAGGCCCCAGCATTTT. Translation: CASSPGTGTRPQHF.

V gene TRBV19 combines with J gene TRBJ1-6, with a weak D call TRBD1 (6 bases). V dropped 4 bases and J dropped 5 bases, with 12 bases sitting between them. Germline loops: CDR1 LNHDA, CDR2 SQIVND (reference sequence). This CDR3 contains 15 residues. The CDR3 bases are TGTGCCAGTAGTACCGGGACACCTAATAATTCACCCCTCCACTTT. Amino acids: CASSTGTPNNSPLHF.

This clonotype was counted many times. The rearrangement links TRBV5-1 to TRBJ2-5; D not certain. This CDR3 is 12 amino acids long. Trimming took off 1 base at V and 3 bases at J, with 4 bases between the two ends. Germline CDR1 and CDR2: SGHRS and YFSETQ. The CDR3 DNA follows: TGCGCCAGCAGCTTGTCAGAAGAGACCCAGTACTTC. Translated: CASSLSEETQYF. The complete variable domain, with remaining parts taken from reference TRBV5-1 and TRBJ2-5, reads KAGVTQTPRYLIKTRGQQVTLSCSPISGHRSVSWYQQTPGQGLQFLFEYFSETQRNKGNFPGRFSGRQFSNSRSEMNVSTLELGDSALYLCASSLSEETQYFGPGTRLLVL.

The chain employs TRBV2 and TRBJ1-5, with a possible D match to TRBD1 (6 bases). The CDR3 has 15 residues. V lost 6 bases and J lost 9, with 21 bases in between. CDR1 is SNHLY and CDR2 is FYNNEI in the germline V gene. DNA for the CDR3: TGTGCCAGCAGCCAGGGGCCCCGGGGTGAAGGGCCCCAGCATTTT. Protein product: CASSQGPRGEGPQHF.

This clonotype appeared a few times. The V and J genes are TRBV11-2 and TRBJ2-2; TRBD2 aligns across 8 bases. This CDR3 is built from 15 residues. CDR1 is SGHAT, CDR2 FQNNGV, per germline. After removal of 7 bases from V and 1 base from J, the junction contained 5 bases not matched to a gene. Here the CDR3 DNA reads TGTGCCAGCATCGGGGGGGCCGTGAACACCGGGGAGCTGTTTTTT. Translated, it gives CASIGGAVNTGELFF.

This clonotype was recorded at least ten times. The chain uses TRBV24-1 and TRBJ2-5, with a weak D call TRBD1 (5 bases). The CDR3 covers 15 residues. V lost 4 bases to trimming and J lost 1 base, with 12 bases between them. CDR1 KGHDR and CDR2 SFDVKD come from the germline V gene. CDR3 amino acids: CATSEMGQGQETQYF. In DNA form, the CDR3 reads TGTGCCACCAGTGAAATGGGGCAGGGCCAAGAGACCCAGTACTTC.

A few counts support this clonotype. V usage is TRBV9 and J usage is TRBJ2-2; 8 nucleotides line up with TRBD2. The CDR3 is made up of 15 amino acids. V lost 3 bases and J lost 3; bases outside the gene matches: 4. Germline CDR1 SGDLS, CDR2 YYNGEE. For the CDR3, the DNA is TGTGCCAGCAGCGCAACTAGCGGCTACACCGGGGAGCTGTTTTTT. It codes for CASSATSGYTGELFF.

At least ten counts were recorded for this clonotype. J is TRBJ2-3 and V is TRBV5-6, with 8 positions matching TRBD2. The CDR3 consists of 17 residues. With V trimmed by 3 bases and J by 0 bases, 9 bases remained unmatched. CDR1 is SGHDT and CDR2 is YYEEEE in the germline V gene. The CDR3 spells CASSSLRSGGSTDTQYF. The CDR3 region has the DNA TGTGCCAGCAGCTCTCTGAGGAGCGGGGGCAGCACAGATACGCAGTATTTT.

There are a few counts of this clonotype. The chain has TRBV11-2 and TRBJ2-7; D remains ambiguous. Germline CDR1 is SGHAT and CDR2 is FQNNGV. V was trimmed by 6 bases and J by 5 bases, leaving 11 bases between them. The CDR3 spans 12 residues. This chain's CDR3 is CASSLTAHEQYF. DNA of the CDR3: TGTGCCAGCAGTTTAACAGCCCACGAGCAGTACTTC. The full variable domain, with the rest looked up from reference TRBV11-2 and TRBJ2-7, is EAGVAQSPRYKIIEKRQSVAFWCNPISGHATLYWYQQILGQGPKLLIQFQNNGVVDDSQLPKDRFSAERLKGVDSTLKIQPAKLEDSAVYLCASSLTAHEQYFGPGTRLTVT.

This clonotype was seen repeatedly, ten times or more. The V gene is TRBV5-5, the J gene TRBJ1-1; D not resolved. CDR3 length: 13 residues. The germline CDR1 and CDR2 sequences are SGHKS and YYEKEE (reference sequence). Trimming stripped 2 bases from V and 0 bases from J, with 5 bases between. CDR3 protein: CASSLPLNTEAFF. The CDR3 DNA follows: TGTGCCAGCAGCTTACCCCTGAACACTGAAGCTTTCTTT.

This clonotype was detected ten times or more. This chain joins TRBV7-9 and TRBJ1-1; 7 bases match TRBD1. CDR1 is SEHNR, CDR2 FQNEAQ, per germline (reference sequence). V lost 1 base, J lost 5 bases, and 4 bases stayed unmatched. The CDR3 consists of 14 residues. CDR3 nucleotides: TGTGCCAGCAGCTTAGTGACAGGGTATACTGAAGCTTTCTTT. Its protein is CASSLVTGYTEAFF.

At least ten counts were recorded for this clonotype. The V call is TRBV20-1, the J call TRBJ2-7, with 9 bases aligning to TRBD2. Germline trimming cut 6 bases from V and 2 bases from J; bases unmatched to any gene: 5. The CDR3 totals 13 residues. Germline CDR1 is DFQATT and CDR2 is SNEGSKA (reference sequence). In nucleotides, the CDR3 is TGCAGTGCCAATAGCGGGGGCCCCTACGAGCAGTACTTC. It encodes CSANSGGPYEQYF.

In its sample, this clonotype was seen a few times. The chain combines TRBV27 with TRBJ2-7; no reliable D call. The CDR3 spans 15 residues. CDR1 and CDR2 (germline): MNHEY, SMNVEV (reference sequence). V was trimmed by 6 bases and J by 3 bases, leaving 18 bases between them. The CDR3 here is CASRIGPTGNYEQYF. The CDR3 DNA reads TGTGCCAGCAGGATAGGACCTACCGGAAACTACGAGCAGTACTTC.

This clonotype has just a few counts. This rearrangement joins TRBV5-6 to TRBJ2-2, with D possibly being TRBD1 (5 bases). The ends were cut back, 8 bases at V and 2 bases at J, with 19 bases in the middle. This CDR3 is built from 16 residues. In germline, CDR1 is SGHDT, CDR2 YYEEEE. The CDR3 DNA reads TGTGCCAGTCTGCTTCGGGCAGGGTATAACACCGGGGAGCTGTTTTTT. Translating gives CASLLRAGYNTGELFF.

As regards this clonotype: This may be a read error: a much more frequent sequence differs by one nucleotide. CDR3 bases: TGTGCCAGCAGCTTACGTCTCGGGGGGGGGAACACAGATACGCAGTATTTT. The encoded protein is CASSLRLGGGNTDTQYF. The V call is TRBV7-3, the J call TRBJ2-3, with 8 positions matching TRBD2. Germline-derived CDR1 and CDR2 are SGHTA and FQGTGA. CDR3 length equals 17 residues. With V trimmed by 2 bases and J by 2 bases, 9 bases remained unmatched.

This clonotype was counted at least ten times. The V call is TRBV6-5, the J call TRBJ2-5; TRBD1 matches 8 bases. V lost 2 bases, J lost 5 bases, and 7 bases stayed unmatched. This CDR3 is built from 15 residues. Germline lookup yields CDR1 MNHEY and CDR2 SVGAGI. Here the CDR3 reads CASSYLGQGPETQYF. The CDR3 DNA is TGTGCCAGCAGTTACCTTGGACAGGGACCGGAGACCCAGTACTTC.

CDR3 protein: CSVQRGNTNTGELFF. The CDR3 coding sequence is TGCAGTGTCCAACGCGGGAATACGAACACCGGGGAGCTGTTTTTT. This chain joins TRBV20-1 and TRBJ2-2; D might be TRBD2 (6 bases). The CDR3 loop spans 15 amino acids. V was shortened by 7 bases and J by 0 bases, with 15 bases between the two germline ends. Germline V gene data show CDR1 as DFQATT and CDR2 as SNEGSKA (reference sequence).

This clonotype was detected many times. The chain uses TRBV20-1 and TRBJ2-5; 11 nucleotides align to TRBD1. The CDR3 contains 13 residues. Germline lookup yields CDR1 DFQATT and CDR2 SNEGSKA (reference sequence). The J segment lost 3 bases and the V segment lost 7 bases, leaving 4 bases of the junction unmatched. CDR3 DNA sequence: TGCAGTGGGGGGGACAGGGGGAAAGAGACCCAGTACTTC. Protein sequence: CSGGDRGKETQYF.